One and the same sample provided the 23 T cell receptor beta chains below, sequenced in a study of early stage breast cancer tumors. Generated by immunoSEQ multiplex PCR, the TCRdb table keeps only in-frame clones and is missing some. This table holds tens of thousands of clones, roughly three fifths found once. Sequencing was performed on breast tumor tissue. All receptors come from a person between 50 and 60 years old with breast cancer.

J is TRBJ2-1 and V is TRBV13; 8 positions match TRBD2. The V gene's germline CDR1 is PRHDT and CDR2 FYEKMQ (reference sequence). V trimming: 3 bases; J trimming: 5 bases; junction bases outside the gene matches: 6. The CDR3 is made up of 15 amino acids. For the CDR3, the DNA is TGTGCCAGCAGCTTCTCGGGGGGGATTAACAATGAGCAGTTCTTC. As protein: CASSFSGGINNEQFF.

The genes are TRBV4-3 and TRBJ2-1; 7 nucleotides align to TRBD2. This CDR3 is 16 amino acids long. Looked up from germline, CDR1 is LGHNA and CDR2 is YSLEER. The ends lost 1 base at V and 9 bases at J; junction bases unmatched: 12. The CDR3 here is CASSQVPSGKISEQFF. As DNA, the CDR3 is TGCGCCAGCAGCCAAGTGCCCAGCGGGAAAATCAGTGAGCAGTTCTTC.

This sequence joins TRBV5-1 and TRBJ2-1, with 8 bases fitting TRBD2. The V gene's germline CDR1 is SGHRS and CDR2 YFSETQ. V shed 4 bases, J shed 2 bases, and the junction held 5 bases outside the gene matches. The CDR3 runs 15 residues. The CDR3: CASSRSGGTYNEQFF. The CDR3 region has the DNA TGCGCCAGCAGCCGGAGCGGGGGAACCTACAATGAGCAGTTCTTC.

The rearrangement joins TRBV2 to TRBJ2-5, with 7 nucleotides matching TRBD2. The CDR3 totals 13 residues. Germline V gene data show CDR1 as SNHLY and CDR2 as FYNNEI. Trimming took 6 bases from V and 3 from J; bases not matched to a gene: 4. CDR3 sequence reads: CASRAGTKETQYF. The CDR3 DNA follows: TGTGCCAGCAGGGCCGGGACTAAAGAGACCCAGTACTTC.

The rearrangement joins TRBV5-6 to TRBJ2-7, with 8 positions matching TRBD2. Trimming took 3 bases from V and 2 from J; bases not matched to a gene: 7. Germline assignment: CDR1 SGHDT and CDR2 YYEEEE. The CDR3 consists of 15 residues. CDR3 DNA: TGTGCCAGCAGCTCCTGGCGGGAGGATGCCTACGAGCAGTACTTC. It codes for CASSSWREDAYEQYF.

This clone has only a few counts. In nucleotides, the CDR3 is TGTGCCAGTAAGGGACTAGCGGACAATGAGCAGTTCTTC. Translating gives CASKGLADNEQFF. The genes are TRBV7-3 and TRBJ2-1; TRBD2 aligns across 11 bases. The V gene end was trimmed by 9 bases and the J gene end by 5 bases; junction bases not matched to a gene: 3. Germline V gene sequence: CDR1 SGHTA, CDR2 FQGTGA. This CDR3 has 13 residues.

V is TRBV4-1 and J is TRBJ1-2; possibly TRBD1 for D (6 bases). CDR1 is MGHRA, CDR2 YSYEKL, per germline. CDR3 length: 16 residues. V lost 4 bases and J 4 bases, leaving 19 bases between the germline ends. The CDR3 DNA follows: TGCGCCAGCAGCCCCGGCGGGGGCCCAGCCACCTATGGCTACACCTTC. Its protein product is CASSPGGGPATYGYTF.

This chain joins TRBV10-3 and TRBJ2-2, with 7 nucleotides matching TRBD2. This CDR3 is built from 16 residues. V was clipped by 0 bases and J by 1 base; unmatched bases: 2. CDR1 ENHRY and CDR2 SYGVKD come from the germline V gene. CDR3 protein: CAISESPGGNTGELFF. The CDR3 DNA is TGTGCCATCAGTGAGTCGCCGGGAGGGAACACCGGGGAGCTGTTTTTT.

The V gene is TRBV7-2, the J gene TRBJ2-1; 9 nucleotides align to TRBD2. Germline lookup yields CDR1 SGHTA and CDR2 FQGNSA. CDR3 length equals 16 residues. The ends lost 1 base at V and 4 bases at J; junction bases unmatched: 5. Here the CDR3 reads CASSLDSGGGYNEQFF. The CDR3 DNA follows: TGTGCCAGCAGCTTAGATAGCGGGGGTGGGTACAATGAGCAGTTCTTC.

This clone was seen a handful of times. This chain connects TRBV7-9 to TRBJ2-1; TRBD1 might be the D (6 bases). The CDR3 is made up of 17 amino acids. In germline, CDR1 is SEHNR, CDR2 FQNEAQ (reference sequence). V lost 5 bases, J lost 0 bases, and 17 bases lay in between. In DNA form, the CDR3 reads TGTGCCAGCAGCCAAAACAGGGATCCCAGCTCCTACAATGAGCAGTTCTTC. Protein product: CASSQNRDPSSYNEQFF.

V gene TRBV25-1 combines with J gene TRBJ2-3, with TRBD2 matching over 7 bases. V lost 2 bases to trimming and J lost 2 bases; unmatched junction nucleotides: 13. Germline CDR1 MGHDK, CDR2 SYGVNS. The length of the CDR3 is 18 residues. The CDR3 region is CASSERWGGSSFTDTQYF. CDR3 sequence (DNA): TGTGCCAGCAGTGAAAGGTGGGGGGGGAGCTCATTCACAGATACGCAGTATTTT.

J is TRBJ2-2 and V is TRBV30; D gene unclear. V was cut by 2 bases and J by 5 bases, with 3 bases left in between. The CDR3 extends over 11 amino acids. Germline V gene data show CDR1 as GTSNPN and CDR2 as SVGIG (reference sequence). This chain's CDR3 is CAWSRTGELFF. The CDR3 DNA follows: TGTGCCTGGAGTAGAACCGGGGAGCTGTTTTTT.

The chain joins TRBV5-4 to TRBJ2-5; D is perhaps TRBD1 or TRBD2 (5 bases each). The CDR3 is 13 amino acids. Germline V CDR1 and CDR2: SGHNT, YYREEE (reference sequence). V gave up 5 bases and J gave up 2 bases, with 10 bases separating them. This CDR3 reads CASRRDLQETQYF. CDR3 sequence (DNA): TGTGCCAGCAGACGGGACCTACAAGAGACCCAGTACTTC. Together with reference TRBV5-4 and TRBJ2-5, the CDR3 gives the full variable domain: ETGVTQSPTHLIKTRGQQVTLRCSSQSGHNTVSWYQQALGQGPQFIFQYYREEENGRGNFPPRFSGLQFPNYSSELNVNALELDDSALYLCASRRDLQETQYFGPGTRLLVL.

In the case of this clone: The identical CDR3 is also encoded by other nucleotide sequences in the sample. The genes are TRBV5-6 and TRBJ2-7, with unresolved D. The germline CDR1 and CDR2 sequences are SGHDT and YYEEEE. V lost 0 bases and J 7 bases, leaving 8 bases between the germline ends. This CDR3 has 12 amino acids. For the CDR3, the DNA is TGTGCCAGCAGCTTGGCGAGTGGGGAGCAGTACTTC. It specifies CASSLASGEQYF.

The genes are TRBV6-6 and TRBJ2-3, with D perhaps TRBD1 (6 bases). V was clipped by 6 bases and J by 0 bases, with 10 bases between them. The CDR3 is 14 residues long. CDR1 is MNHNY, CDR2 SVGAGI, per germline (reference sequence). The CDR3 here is CASSQQGSTDTQYF. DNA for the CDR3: TGTGCCAGCAGCCAACAGGGAAGCACAGATACGCAGTATTTT.

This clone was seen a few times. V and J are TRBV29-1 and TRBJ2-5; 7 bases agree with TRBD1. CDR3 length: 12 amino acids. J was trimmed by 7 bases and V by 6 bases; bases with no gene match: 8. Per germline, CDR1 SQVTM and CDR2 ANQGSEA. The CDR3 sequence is CSVTTGPGTQYF. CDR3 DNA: TGCAGCGTAACGACAGGGCCAGGGACCCAGTACTTC.

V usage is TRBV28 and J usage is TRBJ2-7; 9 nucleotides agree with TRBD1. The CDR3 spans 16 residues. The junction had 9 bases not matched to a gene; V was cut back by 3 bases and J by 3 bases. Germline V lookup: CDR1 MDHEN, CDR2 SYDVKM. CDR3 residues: CASSFPTGGNDYEQYF. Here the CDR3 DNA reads TGTGCCAGCAGTTTCCCAACAGGGGGCAATGACTACGAGCAGTACTTC.

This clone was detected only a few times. CDR3 nucleotides: TGTGCCAGCAGCCCCCAAATGGAGAACACTGAAGCTTTCTTT. Translating gives CASSPQMENTEAFF. This chain uses TRBV7-9 with TRBJ1-1; D call uncertain. Germline CDR1 and CDR2: SEHNR and FQNEAQ (reference sequence). Trimming pared 5 bases from V and 1 base from J, leaving 11 bases between. The length of the CDR3 is 14 residues.

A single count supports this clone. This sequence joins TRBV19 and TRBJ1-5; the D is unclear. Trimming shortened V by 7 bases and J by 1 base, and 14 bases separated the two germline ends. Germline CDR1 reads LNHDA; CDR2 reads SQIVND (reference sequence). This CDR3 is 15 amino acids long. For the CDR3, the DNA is TGTGCCAGTACCCTTTACGGTACCAGCAATCAGCCCCAGCATTTT. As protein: CASTLYGTSNQPQHF.

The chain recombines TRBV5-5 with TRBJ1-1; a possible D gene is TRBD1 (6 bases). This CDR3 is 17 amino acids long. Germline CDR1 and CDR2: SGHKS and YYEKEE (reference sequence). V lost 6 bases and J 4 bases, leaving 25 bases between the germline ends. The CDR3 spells CASNLLGGGAVSTEAFF. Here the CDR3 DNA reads TGTGCCAGCAATCTACTCGGCGGGGGCGCCGTCAGCACTGAAGCTTTCTTT.

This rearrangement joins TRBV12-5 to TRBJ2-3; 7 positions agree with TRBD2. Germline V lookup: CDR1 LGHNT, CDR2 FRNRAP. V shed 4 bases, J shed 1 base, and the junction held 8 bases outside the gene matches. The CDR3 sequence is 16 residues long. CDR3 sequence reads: CASGSGRDGGTDTQYF. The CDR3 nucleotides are TGTGCTAGTGGTTCAGGGAGGGACGGGGGCACAGATACGCAGTATTTT.

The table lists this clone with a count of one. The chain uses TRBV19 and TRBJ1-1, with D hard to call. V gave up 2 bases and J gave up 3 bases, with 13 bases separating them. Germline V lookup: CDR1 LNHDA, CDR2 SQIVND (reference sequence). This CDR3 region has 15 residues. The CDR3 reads CASSILGTPDTEAFF. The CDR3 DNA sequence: TGTGCCAGTAGTATACTAGGAACCCCCGACACTGAAGCTTTCTTT.

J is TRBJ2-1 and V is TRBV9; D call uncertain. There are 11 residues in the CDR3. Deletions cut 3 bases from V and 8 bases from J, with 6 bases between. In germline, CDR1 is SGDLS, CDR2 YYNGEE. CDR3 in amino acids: CASSGADEQFF. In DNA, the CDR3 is TGTGCCAGCAGCGGGGCGGATGAGCAGTTCTTC.